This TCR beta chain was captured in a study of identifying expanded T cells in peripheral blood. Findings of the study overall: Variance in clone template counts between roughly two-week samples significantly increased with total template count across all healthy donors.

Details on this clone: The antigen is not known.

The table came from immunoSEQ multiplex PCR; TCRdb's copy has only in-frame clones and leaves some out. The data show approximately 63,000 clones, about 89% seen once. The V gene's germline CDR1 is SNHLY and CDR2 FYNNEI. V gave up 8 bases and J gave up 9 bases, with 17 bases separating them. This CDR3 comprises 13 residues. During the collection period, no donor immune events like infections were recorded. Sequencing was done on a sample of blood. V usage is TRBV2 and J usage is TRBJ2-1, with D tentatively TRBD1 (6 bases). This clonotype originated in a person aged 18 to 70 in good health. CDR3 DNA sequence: TGTGCCAGCCAGACAGGTAATATAGGTGAGCAGTTCTTC. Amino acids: CASQTGNIGEQFF.